This T cell receptor beta chain was obtained from a study of cytomegalovirus exposure and HLA in healthy donors. Points on this clone: Its specificity is not known.

Study results and caveats: V- and J-gene trimming of TCR beta was linked (in a later analysis) to a missense DCLRE1C variant. In vitro confirmation showed three CMV-associated chains to be CMV antigen specific.

With V trimmed by 4 bases and J by 6 bases, 6 bases remained unmatched. Looked up from germline, CDR1 is MNHEY and CDR2 is SMNVEV (reference sequence). The CDR3 consists of 14 residues. Among the donors, all were healthy bone marrow donors. A multiplex PCR was run with 60 Vbeta primers and 13 Jbeta primers. Using immunoSEQ multiplex PCR, the repertoire was profiled, and TCRdb retains in-frame clones only, with some absent. The sample lists 150,000 to 200,000 clones, 65% to 85% occurring once. The rearrangement uses TRBV27 and TRBJ2-7, with 10 positions matching TRBD1. The sequence was collected from a man between 18 and 35 years old in good health and CMV-seronegative. The sample comprised PBMCs. The CDR3 coding sequence is TGTGCCAGCAGTTGGGGACAGGGGACAGGCGAGCAGTACTTC. It is translated as CASSWGQGTGEQYF.